The rows below give T cell receptor beta chains drawn from one sample of a study of Graves' ophthalmopathy and Graves' hyperthyroidism. Via MiXCR, TCRdb re-called the multiplex PCR reads, giving one row per CDR3 protein. The profile shows a few hundred thousand distinct CDR3 sequences, about 15% of them singletons. Sequenced material: peripheral blood. These receptors were collected from an adult woman with stable Graves' hyperthyroidism. Both conserved end residues are part of each CDR3. A D gene is named only where the DNA matches it firmly. Clone size appears in some rows only: once, few, many, or a class for an expanded clone.

v_call	clone_size	j_call	d_call	cdr3_aa	cdr3_nt
TRBV5-1	many	TRBJ2-5	NA	CASSLGRDQETQYF	TGCGCCAGCAGCTTGGGCCGAGACCAAGAGACCCAGTACTTC
TRBV29-1	few	TRBJ2-5	TRBD2	CSAPLGGDQETQYF	TGCAGCGCCCCTCTGGGGGGGGACCAAGAGACCCAGTACTTC
TRBV19	many	TRBJ2-5	NA	CASGRRGRLETQYF	TGTGCCAGTGGAAGGAGGGGGCGGCTGGAGACCCAGTACTTC
TRBV7-2	many	TRBJ2-7	TRBD2	CASTFTSGGYEQYF	TGTGCCAGCACGTTCACTAGCGGAGGTTACGAGCAGTACTTC
TRBV11-2	many	TRBJ1-2	TRBD1	CASSPDRDYGYTF	TGTGCCAGCAGCCCAGACAGGGACTATGGCTACACCTTC
TRBV28	many	TRBJ1-1	TRBD1	CASSLWDRGGTEAFF	TGTGCCAGCAGTTTATGGGACAGGGGGGGCACTGAAGCTTTCTTT
TRBV9	NA	TRBJ2-1	TRBD1	CASSVVGTGLYNEKFF	TGTGCCAGCAGCGTAGTTGGGACAGGGTTGTACAATGAGAAGTTCTTC
TRBV29-1	many	TRBJ2-7	NA	CSVGGQTTSYEQYF	TGCAGCGTTGGGGGACAAACTACCTCCTACGAGCAGTACTTC
TRBV12-3/TRBV12-4	NA	TRBJ1-1	NA	CASSFLFGPGNTEAFF	TGTGCCAGCAGTTTCCTTTTCGGGCCCGGGAACACTGAAGCTTTCTTT
TRBV27	many	TRBJ2-6	TRBD1	CASSHTARDSRSGANVLTF	TGTGCCAGCAGTCACACAGCCCGGGACAGTCGGTCTGGGGCCAACGTCCTGACTTTC
TRBV5-1	many	TRBJ1-1	NA	CASSQGVGPIRVFF	TGCGCCAGCAGCCAGGGAGTCGGACCAATCAGGGTTTTCTTT
TRBV28	many	TRBJ1-2	TRBD1	CASLSGQGAGGYTF	TGTGCCAGCTTAAGTGGACAGGGAGCGGGGGGCTACACCTTC
TRBV6-2/TRBV6-3	many	TRBJ2-7	TRBD1	CASGRGTGADEQYF	TGTGCCAGCGGAAGGGGGACAGGGGCCGACGAGCAGTACTTC
TRBV7-2	many	TRBJ2-7	TRBD2	CASSLGTSGSHEQYF	TGTGCCAGCAGCTTAGGGACTAGCGGGAGCCACGAGCAGTACTTC
TRBV29-1	many	TRBJ1-2	NA	CSVEMRGRNGYTF	TGCAGCGTTGAGATGCGGGGGCGGAATGGCTACACCTTC
TRBV6-1	NA	TRBJ2-2	TRBD1	CASSVTGEAGELFF	TGTGCCAGCAGCGTGACAGGGGAGGCCGGGGAGCTGTTTTTT
TRBV5-1	many	TRBJ2-7	TRBD1	CASSSTGTGGYEQYF	TGCGCCAGCAGCTCCACCGGGACAGGGGGCTACGAGCAGTACTTC
TRBV30	many	TRBJ1-2	NA	CAWSVTIHGGYTF	TGTGCCTGGAGTGTCACCATCCATGGTGGCTACACCTTC
TRBV6-2/TRBV6-3	NA	TRBJ1-1	NA	CASLDPNTEAFF	TGTGCCAGCCTCGACCCTAACACTGAAGCTTTCTTT
TRBV20-1	NA	TRBJ2-5	TRBD2	CSARSGTSVMETQYF	TGCAGTGCTCGTTCCGGGACTAGCGTAATGGAGACCCAGTACTTC
TRBV3-1	many	TRBJ1-2	NA	CASSQVRTWGYTF	TGTGCCAGCAGCCAAGTCCGGACATGGGGCTACACCTTC
TRBV5-1	many	TRBJ1-2	NA	CASSLAGTWGGSNYGYTF	TGCGCCAGCAGCTTGGCCGGGACCTGGGGGGGCTCTAACTATGGCTACACCTTC
TRBV11-2	many	TRBJ1-4	NA	CASSLVPAYDEKLFF	TGTGCCAGCAGCCTAGTACCGGCATACGATGAAAAACTGTTTTTT
TRBV27	NA	TRBJ1-2	NA	CASSLWPDSFDSWGNYGYTF	TGTGCCAGCAGTTTATGGCCCGACTCTTTCGACAGTTGGGGGAACTATGGCTACACCTTC
TRBV20-1	many	TRBJ2-7	NA	CSAPLMATGRNEQYF	TGCAGTGCTCCACTTATGGCGACGGGGCGCAACGAGCAGTACTTC
TRBV25-1	many	TRBJ2-7	TRBD1	CASSGGQGYYEQYF	TGTGCCAGCAGTGGGGGACAGGGTTACTACGAGCAGTACTTC
TRBV5-1	many	TRBJ1-1	NA	CASSLVRVNTEAFF	TGCGCCAGCAGCCTGGTTCGGGTGAACACTGAAGCTTTCTTT
TRBV24-1	NA	TRBJ2-7	TRBD1	CATSDATDRGVNEQYF	TGTGCCACCAGTGACGCCACCGACAGGGGAGTAAACGAGCAGTACTTC
TRBV11-2	NA	TRBJ2-3	NA	CASSLKVGGTDTQYF	TGTGCCAGCAGCTTAAAAGTTGGGGGGACAGATACGCAGTATTTT
TRBV29-1	many	TRBJ1-1	NA	CSVVGFGQGGNTEAFF	TGCAGCGTCGTGGGATTTGGTCAGGGTGGGAACACTGAAGCTTTCTTT
TRBV12-3/TRBV12-4	many	TRBJ1-1	NA	CASTEGGLSRAFF	TGTGCCAGCACCGAGGGGGGCCTATCGCGGGCTTTCTTT
TRBV28	many	TRBJ1-2	TRBD1	CASATGGHGYTF	TGTGCCAGCGCTACAGGGGGCCATGGCTACACCTTC
TRBV5-1	few	TRBJ2-5	TRBD1	CASSSSGQLSKIQETQYF	TGCGCCAGCAGCTCCTCGGGACAGCTCTCCAAAATCCAAGAGACCCAGTACTTC
TRBV29-1	many	TRBJ2-2	NA	CSVSQRVNTGELFF	TGCAGCGTATCTCAGCGGGTAAACACCGGGGAGCTGTTTTTT
TRBV30	many	TRBJ1-2	NA	CAWSVQGTPNGYTF	TGTGCCTGGAGTGTACAAGGGACACCCAATGGCTACACCTTC
TRBV6-2/TRBV6-3	few	TRBJ2-3	TRBD2	CASSSGTSGKDSDTQYF	TGTGCCAGCAGTTCGGGGACTAGCGGGAAGGATTCAGATACGCAGTATTTT
TRBV30	NA	TRBJ2-2	NA	CAWSDMPGQSPGELFF	TGTGCCTGGAGTGATATGCCGGGACAAAGTCCTGGGGAGCTGTTTTTT
TRBV27	many	TRBJ2-5	TRBD2	CASSKAGTSVETQYF	TGTGCCAGCAGTAAGGCCGGGACTAGCGTTGAGACCCAGTACTTC
TRBV6-5	NA	TRBJ1-2	NA	CASSYSIGERNYGYTF	TGTGCCAGCAGTTACTCGATAGGGGAGCGTAACTATGGCTACACCTTC
TRBV30	many	TRBJ1-5	TRBD1	CAWSTGTVSNQPQHF	TGTGCCTGGAGTACCGGGACAGTTAGCAATCAGCCCCAGCATTTT
TRBV12-3/TRBV12-4	many	TRBJ2-2	NA	CASRTELANTGELFF	TGTGCCAGCAGAACAGAGCTCGCGAACACCGGGGAGCTGTTTTTT
TRBV12-3/TRBV12-4	NA	TRBJ1-2	NA	CASSLAGRIGGYTF	TGTGCCAGCAGTTTAGCAGGGCGGATAGGTGGCTACACCTTC
TRBV7-8	many	TRBJ1-5	NA	CASSLVHINQPQHF	TGTGCCAGCAGCTTAGTACACATCAATCAGCCCCAGCATTTT
TRBV29-1	many	TRBJ1-2	NA	CSVDTGRNYGYTF	TGCAGCGTTGATACAGGGCGTAACTATGGCTACACCTTC
TRBV7-2	many	TRBJ2-7	NA	CASSSTLFEQYF	TGTGCCAGCTCCTCTACCCTTTTCGAGCAGTACTTC
TRBV28	many	TRBJ2-7	TRBD1	CASSNRGTEQYF	TGTGCCAGCAGCAACAGGGGTACAGAGCAGTACTTC
TRBV10-3	many	TRBJ2-7	TRBD1	CAIRGTASYEQYF	TGTGCCATCAGAGGGACAGCCTCCTACGAGCAGTACTTC
TRBV28	many	TRBJ2-4	NA	CASRLKLAKNIQYF	TGTGCCAGCAGACTCAAATTAGCCAAAAACATTCAGTACTTC
TRBV6-1	NA	TRBJ1-2	NA	CASTRRINYGYTF	TGTGCCAGCACCAGAAGAATTAACTATGGCTACACCTTC
TRBV29-1	few	TRBJ1-3	NA	CSVGERTANSGNTIYF	TGCAGCGTGGGGGAAAGGACCGCTAACTCTGGAAACACCATATATTTT
TRBV4-2	many	TRBJ2-2	NA	CASSQDPVVSTGELFF	TGTGCCAGCAGCCAAGACCCCGTGGTTAGCACCGGGGAGCTGTTTTTT
TRBV9	many	TRBJ2-7	TRBD1	CASSVGQISYEQYF	TGTGCCAGCAGCGTGGGACAGATTTCCTACGAGCAGTACTTC
TRBV7-2	many	TRBJ1-1	TRBD1	CASSLTGMANTEAFF	TGTGCCAGCAGCTTGACAGGGATGGCGAACACTGAAGCTTTCTTT
TRBV6-5	once	TRBJ2-2	NA	CASSYDGSNTGELFF	TGTGCCAGCAGTTACGACGGATCGAACACCGGGGAGCTGTTTTTT